This is a list of T cell receptor beta chains from one sample in a study of T-cell reconstitution after alpha-beta-depleted transplantation in children. Each CDR3 protein is one row after TCRdb ran MiXCR on the PCR reads. The sample lists about 110,000 distinct CDR3 sequences; 5.5% to 7% were seen once. Sequenced material: PBMCs, mostly from graft donor cells, taken 360 days after TCRalphabeta/CD19-depleted stem cell transplant. These receptors were collected from a male patient between 2 and 10 years old who had a stem cell transplant for acute lymphoblastic leukemia, so the T cells may come from the graft donor. Both conserved end residues are part of each CDR3. Each record gives: clone size, J gene, V gene, D gene, CDR3 protein, CDR3 DNA. A D gene is named only where the DNA matches it firmly. For some rows the clone size is stated as once, few or many, or as a class when expanded; others skip it.

>many|TRBJ1-6|TRBV6-5|-
CASSLNANSPLHF
TGTGCCAGCAGCCTAAATGCCAATTCACCCCTCCACTTT
>few|TRBJ2-3|TRBV6-1|-
CASSDRPSGADTQYF
TGTGCCAGCAGCGATAGGCCCTCCGGCGCGGATACGCAGTATTTT
>-|TRBJ1-5|TRBV2|-
CASSDHRANQPQHF
TGTGCCAGCAGTGATCACAGGGCCAATCAGCCCCAGCATTTT
>many|TRBJ2-4|TRBV7-2|-
CASTPSNENIQYF
TGTGCCAGCACCCCCTCGAATGAAAACATTCAGTACTTC
>many|TRBJ2-7|TRBV5-5|TRBD2
CASSLGLAGPLEQYF
TGTGCCAGCAGCTTGGGGCTAGCGGGGCCCTTGGAGCAGTACTTC
>many|TRBJ1-5|TRBV12-3/TRBV12-4|TRBD1
CASSLGQGNQPQHF
TGTGCCAGCAGTCTGGGACAGGGGAACCAGCCCCAGCATTTT
>few|TRBJ2-6|TRBV6-2/TRBV6-3|TRBD1
CASSYPDRTGTGANVLTF
TGTGCCAGCAGTTACCCTGATAGGACAGGAACCGGGGCCAACGTCCTGACTTTC
>few|TRBJ1-2|TRBV27|-
CASSLSIGGNYGYTF
TGTGCCAGCAGTTTATCGATAGGGGGGAACTATGGCTACACCTTC
>many|TRBJ2-3|TRBV25-1|TRBD2
CASSATSASTDTQYF
TGTGCCAGCAGTGCGACTAGCGCTAGCACAGATACGCAGTATTTT
>-|TRBJ2-1|TRBV6-2/TRBV6-3|-
CASSWDGSVNEQFF
TGTGCCAGCAGTTGGGACGGGAGTGTCAATGAGCAGTTCTTC
>few|TRBJ1-5|TRBV6-2/TRBV6-3|TRBD1
CASSYSQGGQPQHF
TGTGCCAGCAGTTACTCACAGGGGGGGCAGCCCCAGCATTTT
>few|TRBJ1-4|TRBV28|-
CASSFTPLGAGANEKLFF
TGTGCCAGCAGTTTCACCCCCTTGGGGGCCGGAGCTAATGAAAAACTGTTTTTT
>few|TRBJ2-7|TRBV20-1|-
CSAGWAASYEQYF
TGCAGTGCTGGTTGGGCAGCGTCCTACGAGCAGTACTTC
>few|TRBJ1-4|TRBV6-5|-
CASSYGQTTNEKLFF
TGTGCCAGCAGTTACGGACAGACAACTAATGAAAAACTGTTTTTT
>many|TRBJ2-1|TRBV12-3/TRBV12-4|-
CASSQGRSGQFF
TGTGCCAGCAGCCAGGGACGGTCTGGGCAGTTCTTC
>-|TRBJ2-1|TRBV18|TRBD2
CASSPPPGRVNEQFF
TGTGCCAGCTCACCACCTCCGGGGAGGGTCAATGAGCAGTTCTTC
>many|TRBJ2-1|TRBV12-3/TRBV12-4|TRBD2
CASSSPGLADEQFF
TGTGCCAGCAGTTCGCCGGGACTAGCGGATGAGCAGTTCTTC
>-|TRBJ2-1|TRBV7-2|TRBD2
CASSPLLAGNNEQFF
TGTGCCAGCAGTCCGCTCCTAGCGGGAAACAATGAGCAGTTCTTC
>many|TRBJ2-1|TRBV7-9|-
CASSLGYDEQFF
TGTGCCAGCAGCTTAGGCTACGACGAGCAGTTCTTC
>many|TRBJ1-4|TRBV25-1|-
CASSEGGDEKLFF
TGTGCCAGCAGTGAAGGAGGAGATGAAAAACTGTTTTTT
>-|TRBJ2-7|TRBV6-6|TRBD2
CASSYSVGREQYF
TGTGCCAGCAGTTACTCGGTCGGGAGGGAGCAGTACTTC
>-|TRBJ2-1|TRBV28|TRBD2
CASTRWEGHNEQFF
TGTGCCAGCACCCGGTGGGAGGGCCACAATGAGCAGTTCTTC
>-|TRBJ2-7|TRBV7-9|-
CASSLQAPGHYEQYF
TGTGCCAGCAGCTTACAGGCCCCAGGGCACTACGAGCAGTACTTC
>few|TRBJ2-5|TRBV5-1|TRBD1
CASSLVQSTGGFIGAQETQYF
TGCGCCAGCAGCTTGGTACAGTCGACAGGGGGCTTCATAGGGGCCCAAGAGACCCAGTACTTC
>many|TRBJ2-3|TRBV28|-
CASSFRASPWGGTDTQYF
TGTGCCAGCAGTTTTCGCGCTAGTCCGTGGGGAGGCACAGATACGCAGTATTTT
>-|TRBJ2-7|TRBV19|TRBD2
CASSTAGASYEQYF
TGTGCCAGTAGTACGGCGGGAGCGAGCTACGAGCAGTACTTC
>many|TRBJ2-3|TRBV6-5|TRBD2
CASSYVGLAGYTDTQYF
TGTGCCAGCAGTTACGTTGGGCTAGCGGGATACACAGATACGCAGTATTTT
>many|TRBJ2-6|TRBV6-2/TRBV6-3|-
CASSSPQFYSSGANVLTF
TGTGCCAGCAGTTCGCCACAGTTCTACTCCTCTGGGGCCAACGTCCTGACTTTC
>few|TRBJ1-2|TRBV29-1|-
CSVEDNEIYYTF
TGCAGCGTTGAAGATAACGAGATTTACTACACCTTC
>many|TRBJ2-7|TRBV27|-
CASSSPGTSTYEQYF
TGTGCCAGCAGCTCCCCCGGGACTTCCACCTACGAGCAGTACTTC
>many|TRBJ2-2|TRBV20-1|-
CSARTLNTGELFF
TGCAGTGCTAGGACCCTAAACACCGGGGAGCTGTTTTTT
>many|TRBJ1-1|TRBV29-1|-
CSGYTLNTEAFF
TGCAGCGGTTACACCTTGAACACTGAAGCTTTCTTT
>few|TRBJ2-5|TRBV12-3/TRBV12-4|TRBD2
CASSWVSGRGETQYF
TGTGCCAGCAGTTGGGTCAGCGGGAGAGGAGAGACCCAGTACTTC
>few|TRBJ2-1|TRBV11-2|TRBD1
CASSLTTRTGGNEQFF
TGTGCCAGCAGCTTAACGACTAGGACAGGGGGCAATGAGCAGTTCTTC
>-|TRBJ2-2|TRBV6-5|-
CASSYSVTGELFF
TGTGCCAGCAGTTACTCGGTTACCGGGGAGCTGTTTTTT
>few|TRBJ2-3|TRBV11-2|-
CASSLGLRTRDTQYF
TGTGCCAGCAGCCTAGGTCTGCGTACACGAGATACGCAGTATTTT
>few|TRBJ1-4|TRBV10-2|TRBD1
CASSEPGQGDSEKLFF
TGCGCCAGCAGTGAGCCCGGACAGGGAGATAGTGAAAAACTGTTTTTT
>-|TRBJ2-3|TRBV2|-
CASSELQGTTDTQYF
TGTGCCAGCAGTGAACTCCAGGGAACGACGGATACGCAGTATTTT
>many|TRBJ2-1|TRBV28|-
CASSRDSRSYNEQFF
TGTGCCAGCAGTCGGGACTCCCGCTCCTACAATGAGCAGTTCTTC
>-|TRBJ1-2|TRBV4-3|-
CASSDQSIRGFYGYTF
TGCGCCAGCAGCGACCAAAGTATCAGGGGATTTTATGGCTACACCTTC
>-|TRBJ2-7|TRBV7-9|-
CASSFPGEWSSYEQYF
TGTGCCAGCAGCTTCCCCGGGGAGTGGAGCTCCTACGAGCAGTACTTC
>few|TRBJ2-3|TRBV10-3|TRBD2
CAIRLGTSGRDTQYF
TGTGCCATCAGGCTGGGGACTAGCGGGAGAGATACGCAGTATTTT
>-|TRBJ2-5|TRBV29-1|TRBD2
CSVVGRGSQETQYF
TGCAGCGTTGTAGGGCGGGGGAGCCAAGAGACCCAGTACTTC
>many|TRBJ2-1|TRBV28|TRBD2
CASGRDSGRGAYNEQFF
TGTGCCAGCGGGCGGGATAGCGGGAGAGGGGCCTACAATGAGCAGTTCTTC
>many|TRBJ2-2|TRBV20-1|TRBD1
CSALDRIATGELFF
TGCAGTGCTTTGGACAGGATTGCCACCGGGGAGCTGTTTTTT
>few|TRBJ2-7|TRBV5-1|TRBD2
CASSLKGLGYEQYF
TGCGCCAGCAGCTTGAAGGGACTAGGGTACGAGCAGTACTTC
>-|TRBJ2-2|TRBV20-1|TRBD1
CSASPEGAVTGELFF
TGCAGTGCTTCGCCTGAGGGGGCGGTCACCGGGGAGCTGTTTTTT